A selection of T cell receptor beta chains follows, all from one sample in a study of human T cells and chemical hapten exposure. Each CDR3 protein is one row after TCRdb ran MiXCR on the RACE reads. This table holds about 89,000 distinct CDR3 sequences, under 15% found once. Sequenced here: whole blood, sampled in connection with sensitization to the hapten diphenylcyclopropenone (DPC). The receptors stem from a woman in her 50s with alopecia areata. Some clones in this sample may be carry-over from other donors' samples. Each CDR3 is given with its conserved first and last residue. D genes are given only for firm matches. Size is stated for part of the rows, as once, few or many counts, or as a class when the clone is expanded.

clone size	V gene	D gene	J gene	CDR3 DNA	CDR3 protein
few	TRBV29-1	TRBD1	TRBJ2-1	TGCAGCGTTGTGAGGACAGGGTCAGATGAGCAGTTCTTC	CSVVRTGSDEQFF
few	TRBV7-2	TRBD2	TRBJ2-1	TGTGCCAGCAGCTTAGCTTTCGCGGGAGTCAGAAATGAGCAGTTCTTC	CASSLAFAGVRNEQFF
.	TRBV19	.	TRBJ2-5	TGTGCCAGTAGTTCCGCAGGGAACGTGGAGACCCAGTACTTC	CASSSAGNVETQYF
many	TRBV7-9	.	TRBJ1-1	TGTGCCAGCAGCTTAGCGGAGGGATCGAACACTGAAGCTTTCTTT	CASSLAEGSNTEAFF
many	TRBV7-9	.	TRBJ1-1	TGTGCCAGCAGCTTAGGACACCGAGAAGCTTTCTTT	CASSLGHREAFF
many	TRBV29-1	.	TRBJ2-5	TGCAGCGTCCCGCGGGGTGGTGTGGAGACCCAGTACTTC	CSVPRGGVETQYF
.	TRBV6-6	.	TRBJ1-5	TGTGCCAGCAGTTACTTGAGCAATCAGCCCCAGCATTTT	CASSYLSNQPQHF
few	TRBV7-9	.	TRBJ2-5	TGTGCCAGCACCCGGAACCAAGAGACCCAGTACTTC	CASTRNQETQYF
few	TRBV25-1	TRBD1	TRBJ2-1	TGTGCCAGCAGCTCGGGACAGGGTCCCAATGAGCAGTTCTTC	CASSSGQGPNEQFF
.	TRBV2	TRBD1	TRBJ2-5	TGTGCCAGCAGGCCCCGACAGGGACAAGAGACCCAGTACTTC	CASRPRQGQETQYF
many	TRBV25-1	.	TRBJ2-5	TGTGCCAGCAGTGAGTGGAACTTCTTACTTCAGATGGAGACCCAGTACTTC	CASSEWNFLLQMETQYF
few	TRBV7-9	.	TRBJ1-4	TGTGCCAGCAGCTCCTGGAATGAAAAACTGTTTTTT	CASSSWNEKLFF
.	TRBV12-3/TRBV12-4	TRBD2	TRBJ2-1	TGTGCCAGCAGTTTAACGGTAGCGGGAGACAATGAGCAGTTCTTC	CASSLTVAGDNEQFF
.	TRBV11-2	.	TRBJ2-4	TGTGCCAGCAGCAGGGGCTTGGGCAGCATTCAGTACTTC	CASSRGLGSIQYF
few	TRBV29-1	.	TRBJ2-6	TGCAGCGTTGAGGGTCTTACCTCTGGGGCCAACGTCCTGACTTTC	CSVEGLTSGANVLTF
few	TRBV20-1	.	TRBJ1-5	TGCAGTGCTGAGACCCAGGGCACTAATCAGCCCCAGCATTTT	CSAETQGTNQPQHF
few	TRBV20-1	.	TRBJ2-7	TGCAGTGCTAGAGATCCCCAGGTGGGAACCTACGAGCAGTACTTC	CSARDPQVGTYEQYF
.	TRBV3-1	.	TRBJ1-2	TGTGCCAGCAGCCTGGACAGATTAAACTATGGCTACACCTTC	CASSLDRLNYGYTF